This T cell receptor (beta chain) was sequenced for a study of T cells after yellow fever vaccination. Overall study findings and caveats: Shared CD4/CD8 clonotypes were a small share, likely from convergent recombination. Peaking on day 5 versus 15, the secondary response was faster but weaker.

The germline gives CDR1 DFQATT, CDR2 SNEGSKA (reference sequence). The length of the CDR3 is 12 residues. V gave up 3 bases and J gave up 3 bases, with 8 bases separating them. TCRdb called the 5' RACE reads again in MiXCR, with one record for every CDR3 protein. The sample holds around 590,000 distinct CDR3 sequences; around an eighth are singletons and the top ten take 15%. This clonotype was seen at least ten times. The antigen is undetermined. The TCR comes from a man aged 25 to 40 who received the YFV17D yellow fever vaccine. This specimen was PBMCs, taken on the day of the yellow fever booster vaccination. The chain links TRBV20-1 to TRBJ1-1; no clear D gene. The CDR3 loop is CSASQEHTEAFF. The CDR3 nucleotides are TGCAGTGCTAGCCAGGAGCACACTGAAGCTTTCTTT.